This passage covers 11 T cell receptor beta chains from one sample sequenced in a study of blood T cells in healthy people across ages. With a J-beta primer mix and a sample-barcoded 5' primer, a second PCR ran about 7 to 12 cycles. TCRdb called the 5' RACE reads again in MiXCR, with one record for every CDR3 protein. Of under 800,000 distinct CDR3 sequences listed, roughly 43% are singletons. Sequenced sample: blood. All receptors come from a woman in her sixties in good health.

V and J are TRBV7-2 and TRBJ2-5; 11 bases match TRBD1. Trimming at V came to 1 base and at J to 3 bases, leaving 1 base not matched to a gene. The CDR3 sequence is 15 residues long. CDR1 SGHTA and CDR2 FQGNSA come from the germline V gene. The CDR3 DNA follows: TGTGCCAGCAGCTTAGGGACAGGGGGCGAAGAGACCCAGTACTTC. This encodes CASSLGTGGEETQYF.

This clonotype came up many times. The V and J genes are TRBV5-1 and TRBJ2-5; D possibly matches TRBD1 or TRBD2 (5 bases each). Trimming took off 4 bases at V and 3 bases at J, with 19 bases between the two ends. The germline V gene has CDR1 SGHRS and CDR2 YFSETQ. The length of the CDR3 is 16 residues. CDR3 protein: CASSQLTPGTKETQYF. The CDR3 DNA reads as TGCGCCAGCAGCCAACTTACCCCCGGGACCAAAGAGACCCAGTACTTC.

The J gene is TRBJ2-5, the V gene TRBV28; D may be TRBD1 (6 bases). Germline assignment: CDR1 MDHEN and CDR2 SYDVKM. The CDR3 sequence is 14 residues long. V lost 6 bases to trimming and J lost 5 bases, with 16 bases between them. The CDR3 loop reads CASSPLQGPETQYF. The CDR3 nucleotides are TGTGCCAGCAGCCCCCTACAGGGTCCGGAGACCCAGTACTTC.

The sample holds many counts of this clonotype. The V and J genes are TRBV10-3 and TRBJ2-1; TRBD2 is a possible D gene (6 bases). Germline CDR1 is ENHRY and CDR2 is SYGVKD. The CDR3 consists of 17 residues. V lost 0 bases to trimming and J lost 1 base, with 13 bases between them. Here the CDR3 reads CAISESEAGTSYNEQFF. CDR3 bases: TGTGCCATCAGTGAGTCGGAGGCGGGAACTTCCTACAATGAGCAGTTCTTC.

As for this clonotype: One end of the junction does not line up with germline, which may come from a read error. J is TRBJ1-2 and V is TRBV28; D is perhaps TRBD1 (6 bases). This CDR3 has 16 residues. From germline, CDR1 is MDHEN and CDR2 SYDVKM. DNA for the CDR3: TGTGCCAACAGTTCCCTCGGTGGTCAGGGGATGGATGGCTACACCTTC. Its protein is CANSSLGGQGMDGYTF.

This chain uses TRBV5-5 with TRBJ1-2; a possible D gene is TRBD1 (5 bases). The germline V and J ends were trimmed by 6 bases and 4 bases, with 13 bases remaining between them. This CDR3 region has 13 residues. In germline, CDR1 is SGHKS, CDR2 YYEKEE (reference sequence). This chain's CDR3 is CASTDGAVYGYTF. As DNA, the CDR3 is TGTGCCAGCACCGATGGGGCCGTCTATGGCTACACCTTC.

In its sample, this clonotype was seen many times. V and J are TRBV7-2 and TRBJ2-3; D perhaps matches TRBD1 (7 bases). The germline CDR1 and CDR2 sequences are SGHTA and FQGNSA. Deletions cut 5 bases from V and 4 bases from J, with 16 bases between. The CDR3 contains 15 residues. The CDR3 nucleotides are TGTGCCAGCAGCCCCCAGGGGGGCGTGGCAGATACGCAGTATTTT. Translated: CASSPQGGVADTQYF.

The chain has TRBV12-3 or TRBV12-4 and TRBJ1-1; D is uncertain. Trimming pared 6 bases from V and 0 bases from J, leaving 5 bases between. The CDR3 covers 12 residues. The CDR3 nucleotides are TGTGCCAGCAGAAGACTGAACACTGAAGCTTTCTTT. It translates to CASRRLNTEAFF.

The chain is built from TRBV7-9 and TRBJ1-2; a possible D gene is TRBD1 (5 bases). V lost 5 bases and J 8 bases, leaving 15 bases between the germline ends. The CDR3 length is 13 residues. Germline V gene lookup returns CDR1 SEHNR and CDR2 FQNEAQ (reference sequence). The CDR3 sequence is CASSVRDYRGYTF. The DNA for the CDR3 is TGTGCCAGCAGCGTCAGGGATTACCGGGGCTACACCTTC.

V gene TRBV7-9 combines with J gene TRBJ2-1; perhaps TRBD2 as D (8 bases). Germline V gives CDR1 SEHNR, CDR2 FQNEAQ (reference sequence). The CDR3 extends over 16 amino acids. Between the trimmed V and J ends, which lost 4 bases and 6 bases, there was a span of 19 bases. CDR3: CASSSTGTRGSNEQFF. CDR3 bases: TGTGCCAGCAGCTCGACAGGGACTAGAGGGAGCAATGAGCAGTTCTTC.

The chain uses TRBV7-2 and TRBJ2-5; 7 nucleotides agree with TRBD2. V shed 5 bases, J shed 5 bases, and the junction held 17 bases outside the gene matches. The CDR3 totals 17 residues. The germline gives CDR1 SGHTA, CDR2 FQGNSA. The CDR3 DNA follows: TGTGCCAGCAGCACGACGGCACTAGCGCGATCCCGGGAGACCCAGTACTTC. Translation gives CASSTTALARSRETQYF.